The 22 T cell receptor beta chains below come from one sample, sequenced in a study of shared clonotypes between healthy human individuals. Generated by immunoSEQ multiplex PCR, the TCRdb table keeps only in-frame clones and is missing some. The sample holds 550,000 to 850,000 clones, about 74% seen once. Sequenced sample: memory CD4+ T cells sorted from blood. Subset described: CD45RA-negative fraction. These receptors were obtained from a young woman in good health.

This clone occurred a few times. This rearrangement joins TRBV28 to TRBJ1-5; D remains ambiguous. CDR3 length equals 15 residues. Germline values: CDR1 MDHEN, CDR2 SYDVKM. V lost 5 bases and J lost 4, with 15 bases in between. CDR3 sequence reads: CASSPIGKTNQPQHF. The CDR3 nucleotides are TGTGCCAGCAGTCCTATCGGGAAGACGAATCAGCCCCAGCATTTT.

The chain has TRBV6-6 and TRBJ2-5; D remains ambiguous. The CDR3 loop spans 15 amino acids. CDR1 and CDR2 (germline): MNHNY, SVGAGI (reference sequence). The germline V and J ends were trimmed by 0 bases and 7 bases, with 15 bases remaining between them. DNA of the CDR3: TGTGCCAGCAGTTACTCTCCTGACACCTTGGGGACCCAGTACTTC. Protein: CASSYSPDTLGTQYF.

This clone appeared a few times. This chain joins TRBV4-1 and TRBJ2-1; TRBD2 matches at 10 bases. Germline-derived CDR1 and CDR2 are MGHRA and YSYEKL. J was trimmed by 12 bases and V by 4 bases; bases with no gene match: 15. The CDR3 has 16 residues. The CDR3 loop reads CASSRNSGTSASGQFF. The CDR3 DNA follows: TGCGCCAGCAGCCGCAACTCCGGGACTAGCGCAAGCGGGCAGTTCTTC.

The chain has TRBV27 and TRBJ2-3, with a possible D match to TRBD1 (7 bases). This CDR3 has 14 residues. Germline CDR1 is MNHEY and CDR2 is SMNVEV (reference sequence). Trimming left V 8 bases short and J 7 bases short, with 19 bases between. The CDR3 protein is CASGLSAGGNTQYF. The CDR3 region has the DNA TGTGCCAGCGGACTGTCCGCAGGGGGGAATACGCAGTATTTT.

The V call is TRBV6-1, the J call TRBJ2-5, with D tentatively TRBD1 (6 bases). CDR1 is MNHNS and CDR2 is SASEGT in the germline V gene. Deletions cut 6 bases from V and 1 base from J, with 15 bases between. The CDR3 is 15 residues long. The CDR3 bases are TGTGCCAGCAGCTTGACAGGAATTTCCCAAGAGACCCAGTACTTC. Translating it yields CASSLTGISQETQYF.

The chain has TRBV27 and TRBJ1-1; 7 nucleotides match TRBD1. This CDR3 spans 14 amino acids. V shed 3 bases, J shed 3 bases, and the junction held 4 bases outside the gene matches. Per the germline V gene, CDR1 is MNHEY and CDR2 is SMNVEV (reference sequence). DNA for the CDR3: TGTGCCAGCAGTTTCGGACAGGATTACACTGAAGCTTTCTTT. Translation gives CASSFGQDYTEAFF.

This sequence joins TRBV5-4 and TRBJ1-2; perhaps TRBD1 as D (6 bases). The CDR3 covers 16 residues. Germline loops: CDR1 SGHNT, CDR2 YYREEE (reference sequence). V was trimmed by 5 bases and J by 4 bases, leaving 21 bases between them. The CDR3 sequence is CASRAMVGGQSYGYTF. CDR3 bases: TGTGCCAGCAGAGCCATGGTCGGGGGCCAGTCCTATGGCTACACCTTC.

This chain links TRBV7-9 with TRBJ2-7, with 10 bases matching TRBD2. The CDR3 is made up of 17 amino acids. Germline CDR1 is SEHNR and CDR2 is FQNEAQ (reference sequence). The J segment lost 3 bases and the V segment lost 1 base, leaving 9 bases of the junction unmatched. The CDR3 here is CASSLVPRLAGVYEQYF. In DNA form, the CDR3 reads TGTGCCAGCAGCTTAGTTCCCAGGCTAGCGGGAGTCTACGAGCAGTACTTC.

Many counts were recorded for this clone. V gene TRBV2 combines with J gene TRBJ2-2; a weak D match, TRBD2 (6 bases). This CDR3 region has 15 residues. The germline gives CDR1 SNHLY, CDR2 FYNNEI. Trimming stripped 6 bases from V and 4 bases from J, with 15 bases between. The chain's CDR3 is CASSRLVTGTGELFF. The DNA of the CDR3 is TGTGCCAGCAGCCGACTAGTTACTGGCACCGGGGAGCTGTTTTTT. The full variable domain, completed using reference TRBV2 and TRBJ2-2, is EPEVTQTPSHQVTQMGQEVILRCVPISNHLYFYWYRQILGQKVEFLVSFYNNEISEKSEIFDDQFSVERPDGSNFTLKIRSTKLEDSAMYFCASSRLVTGTGELFFGEGSRLTVL.

This clone was recorded a few times. Different DNA sequences within this sample yield the same CDR3. The chain uses TRBV28 and TRBJ1-2; weak D call: TRBD1 (5 bases). The CDR3 loop spans 13 amino acids. Trimming stripped 6 bases from V and 2 bases from J, with 10 bases between. CDR1 and CDR2 (germline): MDHEN, SYDVKM. The CDR3 nucleotides are TGTGCCAGCAGCCCGGGACTAAACTATGGCTACACCTTC. It translates to CASSPGLNYGYTF.

This chain links TRBV11-2 with TRBJ1-2; TRBD1 is a possible D gene (5 bases). Germline V gene lookup returns CDR1 SGHAT and CDR2 FQNNGV. V shed 5 bases and J shed 5 bases, with 12 bases lying between them. CDR3 size: 13 residues. The CDR3 nucleotides are TGTGCCAGCAGCCTACAGGATAGATATGGCTACACCTTC. This codes for CASSLQDRYGYTF. The complete variable domain, with remaining parts taken from reference TRBV11-2 and TRBJ1-2, reads EAGVAQSPRYKIIEKRQSVAFWCNPISGHATLYWYQQILGQGPKLLIQFQNNGVVDDSQLPKDRFSAERLKGVDSTLKIQPAKLEDSAVYLCASSLQDRYGYTFGSGTRLTVV.

In its sample, this clone was seen a few times. The chain links TRBV29-1 to TRBJ2-1, with 10 bases identical to TRBD2. V shed 4 bases, J shed 8 bases, and the junction held 8 bases outside the gene matches. From germline, CDR1 is SQVTM and CDR2 ANQGSEA. The CDR3 has 14 residues. The chain's CDR3 is CSVVTSGRGYEQFF. CDR3 coding DNA: TGCAGCGTTGTTACCAGCGGGAGGGGTTATGAGCAGTTCTTC.

This sequence joins TRBV5-6 and TRBJ2-1; 11 bases map to TRBD2. This CDR3 is 16 amino acids long. V shed 0 bases and J 4 bases; nucleotides not matched to a gene: 3. The V gene's germline CDR1 is SGHDT and CDR2 YYEEEE. The CDR3 coding sequence is TGTGCCAGCAGCTTGGATAGCGGGAGGGTATACAATGAGCAGTTCTTC. It translates to CASSLDSGRVYNEQFF.

The V gene is TRBV7-8, the J gene TRBJ2-7, with 9 bases identical to TRBD2. Per germline, CDR1 SGHVS and CDR2 FQNEAQ. This CDR3 has 15 residues. The junction had 7 bases not matched to a gene; V was cut back by 4 bases and J by 3 bases. This CDR3 reads CASSYKREDHYEQYF. DNA for the CDR3: TGTGCCAGCAGCTATAAGCGGGAGGATCACTACGAGCAGTACTTC.

V and J are TRBV27 and TRBJ2-7; D gene uncertain. CDR1 is MNHEY and CDR2 is SMNVEV in the germline V gene (reference sequence). The CDR3 is 12 amino acids. Trimming removed 6 bases at V and 3 bases at J, with 9 bases between. In nucleotides, the CDR3 is TGTGCCAGCAGAACTACAGACTACGAGCAGTACTTC. Protein product: CASRTTDYEQYF.

The chain joins TRBV5-1 to TRBJ1-3, with D maybe TRBD1 (5 bases). CDR1 and CDR2 (germline): SGHRS, YFSETQ. The CDR3 sequence is 18 residues long. The ends were cut back, 3 bases at V and 4 bases at J, with 23 bases in the middle. The CDR3 DNA reads as TGCGCCAGCAGCTACTCCCTGCAGGGCCTCGCGGGAGGAAACACCATATATTTT. It specifies CASSYSLQGLAGGNTIYF.

V gene TRBV5-1 combines with J gene TRBJ2-1, with D unclear. CDR1 is SGHRS and CDR2 is YFSETQ in the germline V gene. The CDR3 totals 15 residues. Trimming took 2 bases from V and 3 from J, leaving 12 bases between them. This CDR3 is CASSFGGVGYNEQFF. CDR3 nucleotides: TGCGCCAGCAGCTTCGGCGGAGTTGGCTACAATGAGCAGTTCTTC.

V usage is TRBV2 and J usage is TRBJ2-2; 7 bases align to TRBD2. The germline V gene encodes CDR1 SNHLY and CDR2 FYNNEI. The V and J ends lost 9 bases and 4 bases, in that order; junction bases with no gene match: 11. The CDR3 is made up of 15 amino acids. In nucleotides, the CDR3 is TGTGCCAGTTCAAGGGAGGGGATCGGCACCGGGGAGCTGTTTTTT. Amino acids: CASSREGIGTGELFF.

The genes are TRBV5-4 and TRBJ2-5; D is tentatively TRBD1 or TRBD2 (6 bases each). There are 13 residues in the CDR3. Germline V lookup: CDR1 SGHNT, CDR2 YYREEE (reference sequence). V was pared by 5 bases and J by 5 bases, with 13 bases between. The CDR3 DNA is TGTGCCAGCAGTCCCCCGGGGGCGGAGACCCAGTACTTC. Amino acids: CASSPPGAETQYF. Using reference TRBV5-4 and TRBJ2-5 for the parts outside the CDR3, the full variable domain is ETGVTQSPTHLIKTRGQQVTLRCSSQSGHNTVSWYQQALGQGPQFIFQYYREEENGRGNFPPRFSGLQFPNYSSELNVNALELDDSALYLCASSPPGAETQYFGPGTRLLVL.

This clone was recorded once. The same CDR3 also results from other DNA sequences found in this sample. This rearrangement joins TRBV19 to TRBJ2-1; weak D call: TRBD2 (5 bases). The germline V gene encodes CDR1 LNHDA and CDR2 SQIVND (reference sequence). The CDR3 is 15 residues long. V dropped 1 base and J dropped 4 bases, with 11 bases sitting between them. CDR3 region: CASSIGQRLYNEQFF. CDR3 nucleotide sequence: TGTGCCAGTAGTATAGGGCAGCGGTTGTACAATGAGCAGTTCTTC.

J is TRBJ2-5 and V is TRBV7-9; 14 bases map to TRBD2. Trimming cost V 1 base and J 4 bases; bases outside gene matches: 5. Germline CDR1 and CDR2: SEHNR and FQNEAQ (reference sequence). CDR3 size: 17 residues. CDR3 protein: CASSLGQTSGRVETQYF. Here the CDR3 DNA reads TGTGCCAGCAGCTTAGGGCAGACTAGCGGGAGGGTAGAGACCCAGTACTTC.

In this sample, this clone turned up many times. The chain joins TRBV27 to TRBJ2-7, with 7 bases matching TRBD1. V lost 5 bases to trimming and J lost 4 bases; unmatched junction nucleotides: 8. The CDR3 covers 14 residues. The germline gives CDR1 MNHEY, CDR2 SMNVEV (reference sequence). For the CDR3, the DNA is TGTGCCAGCAGTCCTAGGGGGCGCCGGTACGAGCAGTACTTC. Protein: CASSPRGRRYEQYF.